Following are 28 T cell receptor beta chains from one sample sequenced in a study of identical twins (dated by TCRdb to between 2015 and 2016). Libraries were made using 5' RACE. The instrument was an Illumina HiSeq 2000. TCRdb reran the public reads through fastp at Q25 and MiXCR, keeping productive beta chains. Rows matching on CDR3 protein sequence are summarized as one entry with the most common DNA and genes. The sample table records about 530,000 distinct CDR3 sequences; approximately 20% of these occur just once. The ten most abundant clones make up approximately 0.48% of the sample. Another study also made use of these data, one on yellow fever vaccine responses in identical twins.

Sequencing was carried out using CD4+ T cells sorted from blood. These receptors were taken from a woman between 18 and 29 years old in good health.

This clonotype was picked up one time. The genes are TRBV28 and TRBJ2-1, with D unresolved. The germline CDR1 and CDR2 sequences are MDHEN and SYDVKM. The germline V and J ends were trimmed by 4 bases and 8 bases, with 9 bases remaining between them. The CDR3 is made up of 12 amino acids. Written as DNA, the CDR3 is TGTGCCAGCAGTTACGACCTCTATGAGCAGTTCTTC. This sequence encodes CASSYDLYEQFF.

The CDR3 region is CASRTGTHGNTIYF. CDR3 DNA sequence: TGTGCCAGCAGGACAGGAACCCATGGAAACACCATATATTTT. V usage is TRBV12-3 or TRBV12-4 and J usage is TRBJ1-3, with D maybe TRBD1 (6 bases). The CDR3 length is 14 residues. V gave up 6 bases and J gave up 3 bases, with 12 bases separating them.

Only a few counts were recorded for this clonotype. The V call is TRBV10-3, the J call TRBJ2-3, with D possibly being TRBD1 or TRBD2 (5 bases each). CDR1 ENHRY and CDR2 SYGVKD come from the germline V gene. Trimming left V 10 bases short and J 4 bases short, with 18 bases between. This CDR3 has 14 residues. CDR3 nucleotide sequence: TGTGCCACCGTAGCGAATAAAGGGGCAGATACGCAGTATTTT. This translates into CATVANKGADTQYF.

The V call is TRBV20-1, the J call TRBJ1-1; D remains unclear. Germline lookup yields CDR1 DFQATT and CDR2 SNEGSKA (reference sequence). The CDR3 spans 15 residues. V was clipped by 0 bases and J by 0 bases, with 11 bases between them. The CDR3 DNA is TGCAGTGCTAGAGAAGTAGGCACACTGAACACTGAAGCTTTCTTT. Its protein is CSAREVGTLNTEAFF.

This clonotype was observed at least ten times. The chain combines TRBV12-3 or TRBV12-4 with TRBJ1-5; no firm D call. The CDR3 length is 13 residues. The germline V and J ends were trimmed by 9 bases and 2 bases, with 11 bases remaining between them. In DNA, the CDR3 is TGTGCCAGTGCTCTAAGAGGCAATCAGCCCCAGCATTTT. Translating it yields CASALRGNQPQHF.

This clonotype was recorded a few times. The chain combines TRBV20-1 with TRBJ1-1; no clear D. The CDR3 runs to 15 residues. V lost 0 bases and J 4 bases, leaving 15 bases between the germline ends. Germline loops: CDR1 DFQATT, CDR2 SNEGSKA (reference sequence). Here the CDR3 reads CSARDPEAITTEAFF. As DNA, the CDR3 is TGCAGTGCTAGAGATCCCGAGGCCATCACCACTGAAGCTTTCTTT.

The V call is TRBV5-1, the J call TRBJ1-3; D remains unclear. Germline CDR1 reads SGHRS; CDR2 reads YFSETQ. V lost 0 bases and J 0 bases, leaving 13 bases between the germline ends. This CDR3 spans 17 amino acids. The CDR3 DNA is TGCGCCAGCAGCTTGGTCACGGGAAGTCTCTCTGGAAACACCATATATTTT. Translated, it gives CASSLVTGSLSGNTIYF. The entire variable domain, with the rest obtained from reference TRBV5-1 and TRBJ1-3, is as follows: KAGVTQTPRYLIKTRGQQVTLSCSPISGHRSVSWYQQTPGQGLQFLFEYFSETQRNKGNFPGRFSGRQFSNSRSEMNVSTLELGDSALYLCASSLVTGSLSGNTIYFGEGSWLTVV.

The rearrangement joins TRBV7-2 to TRBJ2-2; 8 nucleotides agree with TRBD2. V gave up 3 bases and J gave up 4 bases; unmatched junction bases: 10. Germline loops: CDR1 SGHTA, CDR2 FQGNSA. CDR3 size: 17 residues. Here the CDR3 DNA reads TGTGCCAGCAGCTTTCGTTCGAGTGCGGGGGGCACCGGGGAGCTGTTTTTT. Its translation: CASSFRSSAGGTGELFF.

This clonotype has just one count. The CDR3 region has the DNA TGTGCCAGCAGCTTACAACAGGGGAGTTGGAACACCGGGGAGCTGTTTTTT. This translates into CASSLQQGSWNTGELFF. The gene calls are TRBV7-6 and TRBJ2-2; 7 bases line up with TRBD1. CDR1 and CDR2 from the germline V gene are SGHVS and FNYEAQ. The V gene end was trimmed by 2 bases and the J gene end by 1 base; junction bases not matched to a gene: 7. This CDR3 has 17 amino acids.

The V call is TRBV6-4, the J call TRBJ2-1; 10 bases match TRBD1. Germline trimming cut 2 bases from V and 2 bases from J; bases unmatched to any gene: 0. The CDR3 consists of 15 residues. CDR1 and CDR2 from the germline V gene are MRHNA and SNTAGT. CDR3 in DNA: TGTGCCAGCAGTGACGGGACAGGGGCCTACAATGAGCAGTTCTTC. Translation gives CASSDGTGAYNEQFF.

This clonotype was counted only a few times. The rearrangement links TRBV6-2 or TRBV6-3 to TRBJ1-2; D gene uncertain. CDR3 length: 12 residues. Looked up from germline, CDR1 is MNHEY and CDR2 is SVGEGT. V lost 1 base and J lost 4, with 4 bases in between. The CDR3 DNA sequence: TGTGCCAGCAGTTACTACGGCTATGGCTACACCTTC. This translates into CASSYYGYGYTF.

This clonotype was detected only a few times. V and J are TRBV5-1 and TRBJ2-6; weak D call: TRBD2 (6 bases). Trimming cost V 4 bases and J 0 bases, with 11 bases left between them. The length of the CDR3 is 16 residues. CDR1 SGHRS and CDR2 YFSETQ come from the germline V gene. CDR3 in amino acids: CASSPSGVSGANVLTF. The CDR3 DNA reads TGCGCCAGCAGCCCATCGGGGGTCTCTGGGGCCAACGTCCTGACTTTC.

The chain uses TRBV28 and TRBJ2-6, with D unresolved. The CDR3 is 16 residues long. V lost 3 bases, J lost 1 base, and 10 bases lay in between. Per germline, CDR1 MDHEN and CDR2 SYDVKM. CDR3 region: CASSLDWDSGANVLTF. The CDR3, as DNA: TGTGCCAGCAGTTTGGATTGGGATTCTGGGGCCAACGTCCTGACTTTC.

This clonotype has just a few counts. J is TRBJ2-5 and V is TRBV10-2; the match to TRBD2 covers 8 bases. The length of the CDR3 is 15 residues. J lost 5 bases, V lost 0 bases, and 5 bases had no gene match. Germline CDR1 reads WSHSY; CDR2 reads SAAADI. CDR3 amino acids: CASSESPGGLETQYF. CDR3 sequence (DNA): TGCGCCAGCAGTGAGTCCCCGGGGGGGCTGGAGACCCAGTACTTC.

In this sample, this clonotype turned up many times. V usage is TRBV4-2 and J usage is TRBJ2-2; 7 bases map to TRBD2. The CDR3 contains 15 residues. Trimming removed 0 bases from V and 4 bases from J; junction bases left unmatched: 2. CDR1 is LGHNA and CDR2 is YNFKEQ in the germline V gene. CDR3 in amino acids: CASSQETSITGELFF. CDR3 sequence (DNA): TGTGCCAGCAGCCAAGAGACTAGCATCACCGGGGAGCTGTTTTTT.

V is TRBV2 and J is TRBJ1-5; TRBD1 might be the D (6 bases). The ends were cut back, 1 base at V and 7 bases at J, with 11 bases in the middle. Germline CDR1 and CDR2: SNHLY and FYNNEI. The CDR3 has 14 residues. The CDR3 sequence is CASSEGDMEQPQHF. The CDR3 nucleotides are TGTGCCAGCAGTGAAGGGGACATGGAGCAGCCCCAGCATTTT.

The V gene is TRBV5-1, the J gene TRBJ2-2, with TRBD2 as a possible D gene (5 bases). The germline CDR1 and CDR2 sequences are SGHRS and YFSETQ. The V end was cut by 4 bases, the J end by 3 bases, with 10 bases between. The CDR3 consists of 14 residues. Written as DNA, the CDR3 is TGCGCCAGCAGCAAGACTACCGACACCGGGGAGCTGTTTTTT. It specifies CASSKTTDTGELFF.

This chain joins TRBV29-1 and TRBJ2-7; 14 bases are shared with TRBD2. Per germline, CDR1 SQVTM and CDR2 ANQGSEA. This CDR3 spans 15 amino acids. V lost 4 bases, J lost 7 bases, and 9 bases stayed unmatched. This chain's CDR3 is CSVVVGLAGAGEQYF. In nucleotides, the CDR3 is TGCAGCGTTGTGGTGGGACTAGCGGGAGCGGGGGAGCAGTACTTC.

V gene TRBV6-1 combines with J gene TRBJ2-1, with D maybe TRBD1 (5 bases). Trimming removed 4 bases from V and 5 bases from J, with 9 bases in between. Germline lookup yields CDR1 MNHNS and CDR2 SASEGT. The CDR3 has 13 residues. CDR3 nucleotide sequence: TGTGCCAGCAGTGTTCAGGGTAACAATGAGCAGTTCTTC. Amino acids: CASSVQGNNEQFF.

The chain carries TRBV11-1 and TRBJ2-3; no reliable D call. The V end lost 1 base, the J end lost 0 bases, and 17 bases lay between the germline ends. This CDR3 has 18 residues. Germline V CDR1 and CDR2: SGHAT, FQDESV (reference sequence). The CDR3 loop reads CASSLGTMRRPSTDTQYF. The CDR3 nucleotides are TGTGCCAGCAGCTTAGGGACGATGCGGAGACCTAGCACAGATACGCAGTATTTT. Based on the CDR3 plus reference TRBV11-1 and TRBJ2-3, the full variable domain is EAEVAQSPRYKITEKSQAVAFWCDPISGHATLYWYRQILGQGPELLVQFQDESVVDDSQLPKDRFSAERLKGVDSTLKIQPAELGDSAMYLCASSLGTMRRPSTDTQYFGPGTRLTVL.

J is TRBJ2-2 and V is TRBV6-1; 11 nucleotides agree with TRBD2. This CDR3 region has 16 residues. With V trimmed by 7 bases and J by 4 bases, 8 bases remained unmatched. CDR1 and CDR2 (germline): MNHNS, SASEGT. CDR3 protein: CASTKLAGVSTGELFF. CDR3 DNA sequence: TGTGCCAGCACCAAACTAGCGGGAGTTAGCACCGGGGAGCTGTTTTTT.

The genes are TRBV5-1 and TRBJ2-1, with 9 nucleotides matching TRBD1. The CDR3 is 15 residues long. Looked up from germline, CDR1 is SGHRS and CDR2 is YFSETQ. Trimming cost V 2 bases and J 5 bases; bases outside gene matches: 5. The CDR3 sequence: CASSFGTGFNNEQFF. CDR3 coding DNA: TGCGCCAGCAGCTTCGGGACAGGGTTCAACAATGAGCAGTTCTTC.

The chain joins TRBV27 to TRBJ2-7; possibly TRBD1 for D (5 bases). From germline, CDR1 is MNHEY and CDR2 SMNVEV (reference sequence). The CDR3 is made up of 15 amino acids. The V gene lost 3 bases and the J gene lost 6 bases, with 18 bases spanning the gap. DNA of the CDR3: TGTGCCAGCAGTTTGGAGAGGACACCCTTTTCCGAGCAGTACGTC. It specifies CASSLERTPFSEQYV.

V usage is TRBV6-1 and J usage is TRBJ2-5; weak D call: TRBD1 (6 bases). The CDR3 extends over 14 amino acids. V was cut by 2 bases and J by 5 bases, with 12 bases left in between. The germline CDR1 and CDR2 sequences are MNHNS and SASEGT. CDR3 in amino acids: CASSERGGGETQYF. Written as DNA, the CDR3 is TGTGCCAGCAGTGAACGTGGGGGCGGGGAGACCCAGTACTTC.

The chain carries TRBV11-3 and TRBJ2-7; D is perhaps TRBD1 or TRBD2 (5 bases each). The germline gives CDR1 SGHNT, CDR2 YENEEA. This CDR3 is built from 13 residues. The germline V and J ends were trimmed by 5 bases and 0 bases, with 8 bases remaining between them. The DNA for the CDR3 is TGTGCCAGCAGCACCGGGACCTCCTACGAGCAGTACTTC. Translated: CASSTGTSYEQYF.

This clonotype appeared a few times. The V and J genes are TRBV5-1 and TRBJ2-7; 9 bases line up with TRBD2. The CDR3 is 16 residues long. Trimming at V came to 3 bases and at J to 5 bases, leaving 12 bases not matched to a gene. Looked up from germline, CDR1 is SGHRS and CDR2 is YFSETQ. The CDR3 spells CASSSGLAGGPNEQYF. The CDR3, as DNA: TGCGCCAGCAGCTCTGGCCTCGCGGGAGGGCCAAACGAGCAGTACTTC.

The chain links TRBV6-2 or TRBV6-3 to TRBJ1-1; D is possibly TRBD1 (5 bases). The germline V gene encodes CDR1 MNHEY and CDR2 SVGEGT. V was pared by 6 bases and J by 1 base, with 9 bases between. CDR3 size: 13 residues. The CDR3 DNA is TGTGCCAGCAGGCGACAGCAGAACACTGAAGCTTTCTTT. Protein product: CASRRQQNTEAFF.

This clonotype came up a few times. This chain connects TRBV7-8 to TRBJ2-3; D gene ambiguous. The CDR3 loop spans 15 amino acids. The germline CDR1 and CDR2 sequences are SGHVS and FQNEAQ. V was cut by 5 bases and J by 2 bases, with 14 bases left in between. This chain's CDR3 is CASSVLDGFTDTQYF. In nucleotides, the CDR3 is TGTGCCAGCAGCGTTCTGGACGGGTTCACAGATACGCAGTATTTT.